Listed below are T cell receptor beta chains from one sample, sequenced in a study of blood T cell repertoires in COVID-19. This table comes from immunoSEQ multiplex PCR, and its TCRdb copy is limited to in-frame clones, with some not included. The sample yields a few hundred thousand clones, approximately 90% seen once. The sample taken for sequencing was peripheral blood. The source of these receptors is a woman in her thirties with COVID-19, enrolled during active disease. CDR3s include the opening cysteine and the closing phenylalanine or tryptophan. The D gene is left open where the match is weak. Some rows mark clone size as missing; the rest say once, few, many or name a class of expanded clone.

D gene	J gene	V gene	clone size	CDR3 DNA	CDR3 protein
NA	TRBJ1-6	TRBV23-1	NA	TGCGCCAGCAGTCACACCCCGCGGAGGGGAGATAATTCACCCCTCCACTTT	CASSHTPRRGDNSPLHF
NA	TRBJ2-2	TRBV11-2	NA	TGTGCCAGCAGCTTATATCTTGAGGCCGGGGAGCTGTTTTTT	CASSLYLEAGELFF
TRBD1	TRBJ1-1	TRBV19	NA	TGTGCCAGTAGTCCAGAACCGGACAGGCTTGAAGCTTTCTTT	CASSPEPDRLEAFF
TRBD1	TRBJ1-2	TRBV7-2	NA	TGTGCCAGCAGCCCGGGACAGGGCTATGGCTACACCTTC	CASSPGQGYGYTF
NA	TRBJ2-2	TRBV5-4	NA	TGTGCCAGCAGCTTGGCCTCGGGTCTAAACACCGGGGAGCTGTTTTTT	CASSLASGLNTGELFF
NA	TRBJ2-7	TRBV19	NA	TGTGCCAGTAGTATGGTAGGCAGGGGCTACGAGCAGTACTTC	CASSMVGRGYEQYF
NA	TRBJ1-1	TRBV3-1/TRBV3-2	NA	TGTGCCAGCAGCCAACAGAACACTGAAGCTTTCTTT	CASSQQNTEAFF
TRBD1	TRBJ2-7	TRBV3-1/TRBV3-2	NA	TGTGCCAGCAGCCTAATCGGGACAGGGGGCTTCGAGCAGTACTTC	CASSLIGTGGFEQYF
NA	TRBJ1-1	TRBV6-5	NA	TGTGCCAGCAGTTACTACAGGGCTAGTGAAGCTTTCTTT	CASSYYRASEAFF
TRBD1	TRBJ2-5	TRBV5-1	few	TGCGCCAGCAGGTCCGGGACAGGGGACGAGACCCAGTACTTC	CASRSGTGDETQYF
NA	TRBJ1-3	TRBV7-2	NA	TGTGCCAGCAGCTTAACGGACACCATATATTTT	CASSLTDTIYF
NA	TRBJ2-5	TRBV11-3	NA	TGTGCCAGACCCCAGGGTAACCAAGAGACCCAGTACTTC	CARPQGNQETQYF
NA	TRBJ2-2	TRBV28	NA	TGTGCCAGCAGAACCGGGACTCCAGCCGGGGAGCTGTTTTTT	CASRTGTPAGELFF
TRBD1	TRBJ1-3	TRBV9	NA	TGTGCCAGCAGCTATACTCAGGGGGCTGGAAACACCATATATTTT	CASSYTQGAGNTIYF
TRBD1	TRBJ1-4	TRBV2	NA	TGTGCCAGCAGACCGACAGGGTGGACTAATGAAAAACTGTTTTTT	CASRPTGWTNEKLFF
NA	TRBJ1-6	TRBV11-2	NA	TGTGCCAGCAGCTTAGCCCCGCGGTCCGATAATTCACCCCTCCACTTT	CASSLAPRSDNSPLHF
TRBD1	TRBJ1-5	TRBV15	NA	TGTGCCACCAGCAGTGACAGGGAGAGCAATCAGCCCCAGCATTTT	CATSSDRESNQPQHF
NA	TRBJ1-2	TRBV7-2	NA	TGTGCCAGCAGCTTAGAGGGGCAGGGGTTCGGGGGCTACACCTTC	CASSLEGQGFGGYTF
NA	TRBJ2-3	TRBV19	once	TGTGCCAGTACCTTAGGAGATTTCACAGATACGCAGTATTTT	CASTLGDFTDTQYF